The clone carrying this T cell receptor beta chain has only a few counts. This entry comes from a study of blood T cell repertoires in COVID-19. TCRdb keeps only in-frame clones here, not all; method: immunoSEQ multiplex PCR. Altogether about 200,000 clones are present, around 81% being singletons, with the ten largest covering around 5.1%. This sequence was found in a woman in her seventies with acute or convalescent COVID-19. Sequenced input: peripheral blood.

CDR3 DNA: TGTGCCAGCAGTGAAGCCTTCGGGCAGACAGGCCCTGGCTACACCTTC. This gives the protein CASSEAFGQTGPGYTF. The genes are TRBV6-1 and TRBJ1-2, with a possible D match to TRBD1 (6 bases). CDR1 is MNHNS, CDR2 SASEGT, per germline. The CDR3 is 16 amino acids. Trimming took off 0 bases at V and 7 bases at J, with 18 bases between the two ends.